A single T cell receptor (beta chain) is shown here with its context. This clonotype appeared a few times. The antigen it binds to is not known. This may be a read error: a much more frequent sequence differs by one nucleotide. This sample was taken from a study of breast tumors, draining lymph nodes, adjacent tissues (dated by TCRdb to the mid-2010s). Study-wide context: The study compared TCR beta repertoires across tumor, adjacent nontumor tissue and axillary lymph nodes from breast cancer patients. The study was designed to assess the relationships and possible T-cell exchange between tumor, surrounding tissue and draining lymph node repertoires in human breast cancer. Broader findings and caveats from the paper: Tumor and nontumor tissue repertoires were significantly more similar in luminal-like than in basal-like breast cancer. The conclusion that tumor T cells originate in lymph nodes was presented as consistent with a hypothesis rather than as directly demonstrated. The data were considered consistent with the idea that most tumor T cells come from the lymph node and then expand in tumor tissue. Tumor T-cell repertoires showed less diversity than lymph node repertoires and more diversity than nontumor tissue repertoires, and tumor T-cell repertoires showed preferential V and J gene usage.

The sequencer was an Illumina HiSeq 2000. Multiplex PCR amplification was used to generate the TCR beta chain libraries. The amplified TCR beta chain products were analyzed by high-throughput sequencing. The public sequencing data were trimmed at Q25 with fastp and processed into clonotypes with MiXCR by TCRdb, which kept only in-frame beta chains. Each CDR3 protein appears once, grouped with its most common genes and DNA. The sample records 150,000 to 200,000 distinct CDR3 sequences, about 33% of which are singletons. The ten largest clonotypes hold 3% to 4.5% of the sample. V sheds 2 bases and J sheds 7 bases, leaving 17 bases between their ends. Sequences DFQATT (CDR1) and SNEGSKA (CDR2) are obtained from the germline V gene (reference sequence). CDR3 length: 14 amino acids, cysteine to phenylalanine. Of all the DNA, just the CDR3 is kept, 42 bases in frame from base 1. The axillary draining lymph nodes of breast cancer patients were the source of the lymph node samples.

Material for sequencing was axillary lymph node tissue. The sequence is built from TRBV20-1 and TRBJ1-2; no D gene call is confident. The sequence derives from a female donor with breast cancer. Some clones in this sample may be carry-over from other donors' samples. The CDR3 here reads CSARNPGMGSGYTF. The sequenced DNA: TGCAGTGCTAGAAACCCCGGGATGGGCTCTGGCTACACCTTC.